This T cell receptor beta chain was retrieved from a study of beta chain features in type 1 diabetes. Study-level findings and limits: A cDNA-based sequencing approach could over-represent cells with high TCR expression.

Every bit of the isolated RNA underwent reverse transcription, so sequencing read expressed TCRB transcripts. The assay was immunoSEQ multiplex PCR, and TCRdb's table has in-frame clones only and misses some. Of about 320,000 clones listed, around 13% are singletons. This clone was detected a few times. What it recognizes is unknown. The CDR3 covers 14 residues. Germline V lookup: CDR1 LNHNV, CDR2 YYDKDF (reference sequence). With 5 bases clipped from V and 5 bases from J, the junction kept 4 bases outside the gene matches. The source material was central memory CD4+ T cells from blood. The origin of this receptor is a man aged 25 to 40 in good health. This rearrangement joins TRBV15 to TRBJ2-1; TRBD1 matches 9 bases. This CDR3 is CATSGQGSHNEQFF. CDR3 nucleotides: TGTGCCACCAGCGGACAGGGGTCCCACAATGAGCAGTTCTTC.